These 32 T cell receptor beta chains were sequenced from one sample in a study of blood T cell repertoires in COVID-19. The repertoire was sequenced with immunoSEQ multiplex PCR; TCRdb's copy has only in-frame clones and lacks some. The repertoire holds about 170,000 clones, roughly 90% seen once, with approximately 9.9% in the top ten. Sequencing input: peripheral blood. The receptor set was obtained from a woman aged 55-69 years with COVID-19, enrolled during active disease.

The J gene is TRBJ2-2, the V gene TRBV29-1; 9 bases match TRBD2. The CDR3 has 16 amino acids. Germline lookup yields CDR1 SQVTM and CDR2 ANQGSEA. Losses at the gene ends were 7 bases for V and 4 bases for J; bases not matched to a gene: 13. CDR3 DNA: TGCAGCGCCCAAGCGGGTGCGGGAGGGGGCACCGGGGAGCTGTTTTTT. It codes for CSAQAGAGGGTGELFF.

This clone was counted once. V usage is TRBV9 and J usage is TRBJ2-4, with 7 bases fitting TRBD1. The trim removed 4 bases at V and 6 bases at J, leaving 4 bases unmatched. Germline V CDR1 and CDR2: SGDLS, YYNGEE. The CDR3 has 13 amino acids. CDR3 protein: CASSLRQGNIQYF. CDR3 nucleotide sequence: TGTGCCAGCAGCCTTAGACAGGGAAACATTCAGTACTTC.

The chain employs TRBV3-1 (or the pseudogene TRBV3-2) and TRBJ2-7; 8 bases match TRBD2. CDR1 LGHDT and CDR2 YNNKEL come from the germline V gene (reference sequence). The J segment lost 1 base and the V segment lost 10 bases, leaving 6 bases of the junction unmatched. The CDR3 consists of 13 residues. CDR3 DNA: TGTGCCACCGGGGGGGAGTGGTCCTACGAGCAGTACTTC. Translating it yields CATGGEWSYEQYF.

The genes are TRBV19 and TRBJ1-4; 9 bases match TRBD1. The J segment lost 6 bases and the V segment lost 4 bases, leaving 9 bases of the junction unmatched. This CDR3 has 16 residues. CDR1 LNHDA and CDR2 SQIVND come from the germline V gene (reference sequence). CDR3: CASSNTPGQGDEKLFF. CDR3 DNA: TGTGCCAGTAGTAACACCCCGGGACAGGGAGATGAAAAACTGTTTTTT.

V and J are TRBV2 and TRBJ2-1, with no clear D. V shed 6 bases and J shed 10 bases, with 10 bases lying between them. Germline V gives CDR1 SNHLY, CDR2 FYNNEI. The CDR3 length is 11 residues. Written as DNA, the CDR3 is TGTGCCAGCAGCCGAACATCGGAGCAGTTCTTC. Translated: CASSRTSEQFF.

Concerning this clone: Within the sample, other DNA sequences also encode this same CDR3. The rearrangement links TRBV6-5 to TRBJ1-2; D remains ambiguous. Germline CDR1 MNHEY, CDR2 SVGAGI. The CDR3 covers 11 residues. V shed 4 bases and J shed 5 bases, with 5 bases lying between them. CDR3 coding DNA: TGTGCCAGCAGTTCACGGTATGGCTACACCTTC. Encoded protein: CASSSRYGYTF.

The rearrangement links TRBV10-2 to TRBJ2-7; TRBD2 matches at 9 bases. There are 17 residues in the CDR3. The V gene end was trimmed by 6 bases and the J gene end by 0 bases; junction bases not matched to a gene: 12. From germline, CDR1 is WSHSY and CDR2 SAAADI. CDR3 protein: CASSILSGSASSYEQYF. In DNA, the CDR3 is TGCGCCAGCAGCATCCTTAGCGGGAGCGCAAGCTCCTACGAGCAGTACTTC.

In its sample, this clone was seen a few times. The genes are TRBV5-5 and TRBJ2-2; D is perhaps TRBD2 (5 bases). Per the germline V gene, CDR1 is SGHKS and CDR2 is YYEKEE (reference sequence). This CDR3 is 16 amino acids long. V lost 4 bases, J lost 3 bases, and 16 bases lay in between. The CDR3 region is CASSRRAGGDTGELFF. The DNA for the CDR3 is TGTGCCAGCAGCCGGCGGGCCGGAGGTGACACCGGGGAGCTGTTTTTT.

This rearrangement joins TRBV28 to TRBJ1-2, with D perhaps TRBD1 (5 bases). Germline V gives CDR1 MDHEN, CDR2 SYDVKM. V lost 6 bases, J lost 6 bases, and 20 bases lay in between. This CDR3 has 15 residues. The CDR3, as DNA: TGTGCCAGCAGCCCACAGGACACCTGGAGGGATGGCTACACCTTC. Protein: CASSPQDTWRDGYTF.

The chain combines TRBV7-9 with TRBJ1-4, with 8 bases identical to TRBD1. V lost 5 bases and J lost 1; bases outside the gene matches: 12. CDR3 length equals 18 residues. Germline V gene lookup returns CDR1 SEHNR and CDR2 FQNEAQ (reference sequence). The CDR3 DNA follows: TGTGCCAGCAGCCTTGGACAGGGAAGGCGAGTAACTAATGAAAAACTGTTTTTT. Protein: CASSLGQGRRVTNEKLFF.

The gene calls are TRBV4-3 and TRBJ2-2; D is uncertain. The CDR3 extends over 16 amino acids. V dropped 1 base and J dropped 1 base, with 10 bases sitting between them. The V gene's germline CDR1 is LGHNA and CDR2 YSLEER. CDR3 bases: TGCGCCAGCAGCCAAGGCGTCAACAGGAACACCGGGGAGCTGTTTTTT. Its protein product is CASSQGVNRNTGELFF.

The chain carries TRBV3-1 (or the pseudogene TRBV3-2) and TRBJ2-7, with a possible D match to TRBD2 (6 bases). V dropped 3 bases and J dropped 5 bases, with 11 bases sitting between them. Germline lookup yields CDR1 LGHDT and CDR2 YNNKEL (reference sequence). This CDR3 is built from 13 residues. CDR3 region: CASSQSGADEQYF. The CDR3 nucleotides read TGTGCCAGCAGCCAGTCGGGAGCGGACGAGCAGTACTTC.

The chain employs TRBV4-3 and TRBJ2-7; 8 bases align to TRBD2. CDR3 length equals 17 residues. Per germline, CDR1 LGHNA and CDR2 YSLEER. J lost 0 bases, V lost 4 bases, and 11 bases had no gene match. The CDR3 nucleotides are TGCGCCAGCAGCCGAACCGCGATAGCGGGACCCTCCTACGAGCAGTACTTC. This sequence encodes CASSRTAIAGPSYEQYF.

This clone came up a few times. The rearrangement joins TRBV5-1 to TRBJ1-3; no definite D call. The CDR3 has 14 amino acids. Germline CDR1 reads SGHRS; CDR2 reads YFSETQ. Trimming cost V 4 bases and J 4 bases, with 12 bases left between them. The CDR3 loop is CASSAVGPGNTIYF. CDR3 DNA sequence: TGCGCCAGCAGCGCCGTGGGCCCCGGAAACACCATATATTTT.

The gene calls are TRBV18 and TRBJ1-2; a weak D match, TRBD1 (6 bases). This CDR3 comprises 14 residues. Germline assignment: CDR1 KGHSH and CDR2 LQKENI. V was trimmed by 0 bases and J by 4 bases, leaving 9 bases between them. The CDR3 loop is CASSPPDSIYGYTF. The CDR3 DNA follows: TGTGCCAGCTCACCACCGGACAGCATCTATGGCTACACCTTC.

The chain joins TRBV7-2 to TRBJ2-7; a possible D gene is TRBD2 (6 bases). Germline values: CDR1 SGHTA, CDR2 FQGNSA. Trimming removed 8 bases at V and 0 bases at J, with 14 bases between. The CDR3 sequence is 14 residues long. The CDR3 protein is CASGGDGTSYEQYF. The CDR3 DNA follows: TGTGCCAGCGGCGGGGACGGCACCTCCTACGAGCAGTACTTC.

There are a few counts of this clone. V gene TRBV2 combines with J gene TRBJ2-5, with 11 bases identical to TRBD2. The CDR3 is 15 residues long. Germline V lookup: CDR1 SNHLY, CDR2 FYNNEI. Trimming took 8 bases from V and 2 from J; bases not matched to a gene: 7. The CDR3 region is CASGASGRPQETQYF. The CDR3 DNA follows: TGTGCCAGCGGGGCTAGCGGGAGGCCTCAAGAGACCCAGTACTTC.

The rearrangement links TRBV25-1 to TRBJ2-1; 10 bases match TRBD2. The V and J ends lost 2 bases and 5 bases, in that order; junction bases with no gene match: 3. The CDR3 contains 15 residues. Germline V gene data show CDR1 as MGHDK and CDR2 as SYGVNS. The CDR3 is CASSERTSGDNEQFF. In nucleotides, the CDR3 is TGTGCCAGCAGTGAAAGGACTAGCGGCGACAATGAGCAGTTCTTC.

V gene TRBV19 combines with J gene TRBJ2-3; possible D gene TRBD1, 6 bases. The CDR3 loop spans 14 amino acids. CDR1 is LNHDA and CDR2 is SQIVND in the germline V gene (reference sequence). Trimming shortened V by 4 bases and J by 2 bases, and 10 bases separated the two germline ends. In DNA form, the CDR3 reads TGTGCCAGTAGTAGGACAGACGACACAGATACGCAGTATTTT. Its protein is CASSRTDDTDTQYF.

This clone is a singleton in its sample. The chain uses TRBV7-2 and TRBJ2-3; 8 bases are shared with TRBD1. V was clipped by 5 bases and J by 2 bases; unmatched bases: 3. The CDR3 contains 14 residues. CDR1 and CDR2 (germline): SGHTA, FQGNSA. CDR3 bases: TGTGCCAGCAGCCCGGACAGGGTCACAGATACGCAGTATTTT. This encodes CASSPDRVTDTQYF.

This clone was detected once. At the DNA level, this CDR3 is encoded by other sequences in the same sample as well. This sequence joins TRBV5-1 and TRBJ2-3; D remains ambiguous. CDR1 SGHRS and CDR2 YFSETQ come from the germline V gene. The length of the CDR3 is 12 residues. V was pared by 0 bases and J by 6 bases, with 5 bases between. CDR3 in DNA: TGCGCCAGCAGCTTGGCATTGGATACGCAGTATTTT. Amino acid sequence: CASSLALDTQYF. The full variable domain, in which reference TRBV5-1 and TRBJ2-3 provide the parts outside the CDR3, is KAGVTQTPRYLIKTRGQQVTLSCSPISGHRSVSWYQQTPGQGLQFLFEYFSETQRNKGNFPGRFSGRQFSNSRSEMNVSTLELGDSALYLCASSLALDTQYFGPGTRLTVL.

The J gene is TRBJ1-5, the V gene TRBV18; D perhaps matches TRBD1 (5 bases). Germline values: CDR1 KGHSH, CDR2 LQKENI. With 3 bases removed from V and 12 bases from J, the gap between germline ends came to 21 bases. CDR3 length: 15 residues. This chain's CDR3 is CASSPVRDSTKYQHF. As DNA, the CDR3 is TGTGCCAGCTCACCTGTACGGGACTCGACGAAATACCAGCATTTT.

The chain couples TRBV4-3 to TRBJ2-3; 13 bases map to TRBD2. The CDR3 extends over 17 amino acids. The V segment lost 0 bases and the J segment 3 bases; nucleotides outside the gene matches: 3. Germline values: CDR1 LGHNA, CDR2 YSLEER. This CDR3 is CASSQDPGLAGTDTQYF. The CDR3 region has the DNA TGCGCCAGCAGCCAAGATCCGGGACTAGCGGGAACAGATACGCAGTATTTT.

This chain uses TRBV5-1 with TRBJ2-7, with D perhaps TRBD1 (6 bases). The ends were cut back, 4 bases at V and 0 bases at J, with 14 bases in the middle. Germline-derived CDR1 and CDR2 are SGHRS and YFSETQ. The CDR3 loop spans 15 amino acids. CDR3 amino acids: CASSPQTGYSYEQYF. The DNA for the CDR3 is TGCGCCAGCAGCCCCCAAACAGGGTACTCCTACGAGCAGTACTTC.

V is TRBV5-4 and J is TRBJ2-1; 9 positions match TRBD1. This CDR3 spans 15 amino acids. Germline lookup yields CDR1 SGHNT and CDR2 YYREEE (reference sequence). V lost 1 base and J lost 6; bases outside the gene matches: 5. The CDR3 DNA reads TGTGCCAGCAGCTTGAACCGGGACAGGGTCAATGAGCAGTTCTTC. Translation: CASSLNRDRVNEQFF.

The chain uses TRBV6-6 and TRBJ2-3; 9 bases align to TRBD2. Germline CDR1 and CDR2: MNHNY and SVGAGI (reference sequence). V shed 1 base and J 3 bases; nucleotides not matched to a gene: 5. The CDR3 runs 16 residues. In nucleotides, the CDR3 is TGTGCCAGCAGTTACTTTACTAGCGGGTGGACAGATACGCAGTATTTT. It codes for CASSYFTSGWTDTQYF.

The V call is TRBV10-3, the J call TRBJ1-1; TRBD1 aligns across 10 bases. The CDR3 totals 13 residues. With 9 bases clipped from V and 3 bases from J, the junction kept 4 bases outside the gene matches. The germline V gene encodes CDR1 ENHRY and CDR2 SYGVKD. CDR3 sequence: CAIWTGGYTEAFF. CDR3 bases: TGTGCCATTTGGACAGGGGGATACACTGAAGCTTTCTTT.

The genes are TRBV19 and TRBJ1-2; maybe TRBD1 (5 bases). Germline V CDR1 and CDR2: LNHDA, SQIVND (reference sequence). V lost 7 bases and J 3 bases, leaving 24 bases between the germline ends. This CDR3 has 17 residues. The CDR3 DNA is TGTGCCAGTACCCTTATCGGCGTCGACAGTCCCTACTATGGCTACACCTTC. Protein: CASTLIGVDSPYYGYTF.

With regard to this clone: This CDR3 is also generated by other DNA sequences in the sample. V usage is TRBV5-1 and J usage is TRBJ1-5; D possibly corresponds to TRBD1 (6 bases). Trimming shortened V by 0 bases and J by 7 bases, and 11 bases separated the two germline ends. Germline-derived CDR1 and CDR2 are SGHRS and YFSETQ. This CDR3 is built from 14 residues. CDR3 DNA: TGCGCCAGCAGCTTGGAGGGGAGGGGGCAGCCCCAGCATTTT. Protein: CASSLEGRGQPQHF.

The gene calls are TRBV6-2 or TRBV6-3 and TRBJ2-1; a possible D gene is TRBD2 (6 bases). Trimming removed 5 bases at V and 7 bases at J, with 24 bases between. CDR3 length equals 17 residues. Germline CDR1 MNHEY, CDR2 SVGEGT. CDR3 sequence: CASSVWGRWEKGNEQFF. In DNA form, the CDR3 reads TGTGCCAGCAGTGTCTGGGGGAGGTGGGAGAAGGGGAATGAGCAGTTCTTC.

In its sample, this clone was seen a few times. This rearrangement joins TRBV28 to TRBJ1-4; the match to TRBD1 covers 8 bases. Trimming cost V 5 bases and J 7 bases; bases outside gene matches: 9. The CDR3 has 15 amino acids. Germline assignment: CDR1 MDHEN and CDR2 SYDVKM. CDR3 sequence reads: CASSPRQGTGEKLFF. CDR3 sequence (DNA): TGTGCCAGCAGTCCCCGACAGGGGACGGGTGAAAAACTGTTTTTT. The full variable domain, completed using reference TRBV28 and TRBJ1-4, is DVKVTQSSRYLVKRTGEKVFLECVQDMDHENMFWYRQDPGLGLRLIYFSYDVKMKEKGDIPEGYSVSREKKERFSLILESASTNQTSMYLCASSPRQGTGEKLFFGSGTQLSVL.

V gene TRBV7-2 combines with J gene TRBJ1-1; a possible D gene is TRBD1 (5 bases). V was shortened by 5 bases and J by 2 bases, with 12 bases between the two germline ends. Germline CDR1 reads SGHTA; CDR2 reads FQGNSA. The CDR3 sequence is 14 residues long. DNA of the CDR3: TGTGCCAGCAGCCCCGACAGTTTTAACACTGAAGCTTTCTTT. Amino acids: CASSPDSFNTEAFF.